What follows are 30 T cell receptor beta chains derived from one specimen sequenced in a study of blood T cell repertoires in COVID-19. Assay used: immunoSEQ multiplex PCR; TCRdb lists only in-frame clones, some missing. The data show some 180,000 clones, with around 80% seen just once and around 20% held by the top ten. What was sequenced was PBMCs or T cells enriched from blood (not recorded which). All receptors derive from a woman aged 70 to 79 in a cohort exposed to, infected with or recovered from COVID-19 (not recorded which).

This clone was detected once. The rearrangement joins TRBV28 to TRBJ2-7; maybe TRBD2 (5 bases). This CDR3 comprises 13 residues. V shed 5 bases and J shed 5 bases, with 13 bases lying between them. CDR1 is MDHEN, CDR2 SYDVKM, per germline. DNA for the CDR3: TGTGCCAGCAGTACCCGAGGGCGCCACGAGCAGTACTTC. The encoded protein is CASSTRGRHEQYF. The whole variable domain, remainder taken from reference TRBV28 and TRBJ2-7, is DVKVTQSSRYLVKRTGEKVFLECVQDMDHENMFWYRQDPGLGLRLIYFSYDVKMKEKGDIPEGYSVSREKKERFSLILESASTNQTSMYLCASSTRGRHEQYFGPGTRLTVT.

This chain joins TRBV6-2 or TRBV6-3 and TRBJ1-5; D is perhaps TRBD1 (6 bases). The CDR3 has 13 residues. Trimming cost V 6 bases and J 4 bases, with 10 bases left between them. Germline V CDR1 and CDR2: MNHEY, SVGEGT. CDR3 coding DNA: TGTGCCAGCAGCTGGACAGCAAATCAGCCCCAGCATTTT. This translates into CASSWTANQPQHF.

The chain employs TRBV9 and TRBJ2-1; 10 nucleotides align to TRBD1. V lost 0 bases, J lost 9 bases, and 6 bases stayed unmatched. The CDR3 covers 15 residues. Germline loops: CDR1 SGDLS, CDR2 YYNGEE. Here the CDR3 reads CASSVGQGAIGEQFF. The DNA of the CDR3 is TGTGCCAGCAGCGTAGGACAGGGGGCTATTGGTGAGCAGTTCTTC. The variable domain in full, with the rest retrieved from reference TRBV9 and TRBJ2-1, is DSGVTQTPKHLITATGQRVTLRCSPRSGDLSVYWYQQSLDQGLQFLIQYYNGEERAKGNILERFSAQQFPDLHSELNLSSLELGDSALYFCASSVGQGAIGEQFFGPGTRLTVL.

CDR3 sequence reads: CASKQQGSETQYF. CDR3 sequence (DNA): TGTGCCAGCAAACAACAGGGGAGCGAGACCCAGTACTTC. V gene TRBV28 combines with J gene TRBJ2-5, with 7 bases matching TRBD1. Per germline, CDR1 MDHEN and CDR2 SYDVKM. The junction had 7 bases not matched to a gene; V was cut back by 7 bases and J by 5 bases. CDR3 size: 13 residues.

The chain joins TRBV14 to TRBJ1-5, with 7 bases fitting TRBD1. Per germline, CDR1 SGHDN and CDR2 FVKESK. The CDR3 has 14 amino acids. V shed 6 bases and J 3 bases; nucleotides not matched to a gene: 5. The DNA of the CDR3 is TGTGCCAGCAGTTTAGGGGGCAACAATCAGCCCCAGCATTTT. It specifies CASSLGGNNQPQHF.

CDR3 DNA sequence: TGTGCCAGTAGCCCCGGAGCAACTAATGAAAAACTGTTTTTT. As protein: CASSPGATNEKLFF. This chain joins TRBV19 and TRBJ1-4; D remains ambiguous. V was cut by 6 bases and J by 0 bases, with 8 bases left in between. This CDR3 comprises 14 residues. Germline CDR1 and CDR2: LNHDA and SQIVND (reference sequence). The variable domain in full, completed from reference TRBV19 and TRBJ1-4, reads DGGITQSPKYLFRKEGQNVTLSCEQNLNHDAMYWYRQDPGQGLRLIYYSQIVNDFQKGDIAEGYSVSREKKESFPLTVTSAQKNPTAFYLCASSPGATNEKLFFGSGTQLSVL.

DNA of the CDR3: TGTGCCAGCAGCGAGGTTGGTCAGCCCCAGCATTTT. This sequence encodes CASSEVGQPQHF. The chain recombines TRBV3-1 (or the pseudogene TRBV3-2) with TRBJ1-5; D not resolved. This CDR3 has 12 amino acids. V lost 5 bases and J 6 bases, leaving 8 bases between the germline ends. Germline V gene sequence: CDR1 LGHDT, CDR2 YNNKEL (reference sequence).

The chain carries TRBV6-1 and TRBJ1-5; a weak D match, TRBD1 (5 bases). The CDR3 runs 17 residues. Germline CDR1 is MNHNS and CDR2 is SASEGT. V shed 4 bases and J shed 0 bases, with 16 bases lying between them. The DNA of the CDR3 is TGTGCCAGCAGTGGGCAGGGATTTGTCGGTAGCAATCAGCCCCAGCATTTT. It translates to CASSGQGFVGSNQPQHF.

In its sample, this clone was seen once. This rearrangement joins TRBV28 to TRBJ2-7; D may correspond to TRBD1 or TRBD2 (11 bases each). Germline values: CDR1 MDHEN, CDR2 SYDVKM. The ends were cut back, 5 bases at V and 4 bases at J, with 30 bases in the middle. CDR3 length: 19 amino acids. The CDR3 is CASSTRRTGGTSGSYEQYF. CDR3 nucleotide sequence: TGTGCCAGCAGTACACGAAGGACAGGGGGCACTAGCGGGAGTTACGAGCAGTACTTC.

CDR3: CASSLQGAGYNEQFF. The CDR3, as DNA: TGTGCCAGCAGTTTACAGGGGGCGGGCTACAATGAGCAGTTCTTC. The chain joins TRBV28 to TRBJ2-1; the match to TRBD1 covers 8 bases. This CDR3 region has 15 residues. V was clipped by 2 bases and J by 3 bases; unmatched bases: 3. The germline V gene encodes CDR1 MDHEN and CDR2 SYDVKM.

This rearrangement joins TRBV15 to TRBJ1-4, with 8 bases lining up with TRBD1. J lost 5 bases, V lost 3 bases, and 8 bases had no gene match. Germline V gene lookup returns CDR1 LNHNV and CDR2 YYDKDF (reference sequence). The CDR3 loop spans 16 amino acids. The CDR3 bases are TGTGCCACCAGCAGTCCCGGCAGGGGGCAGAATGAAAAACTGTTTTTT. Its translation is CATSSPGRGQNEKLFF.

The CDR3 DNA sequence: TGTGCCAGCAGCTTAACCCGACAGGGAGGAAACATTCAGTACTTC. Translation gives CASSLTRQGGNIQYF. The chain couples TRBV7-9 to TRBJ2-4; D may be TRBD1 (7 bases). CDR1 and CDR2 from the germline V gene are SEHNR and FQNEAQ (reference sequence). The CDR3 covers 15 residues. V lost 2 bases to trimming and J lost 6 bases, with 14 bases between them.

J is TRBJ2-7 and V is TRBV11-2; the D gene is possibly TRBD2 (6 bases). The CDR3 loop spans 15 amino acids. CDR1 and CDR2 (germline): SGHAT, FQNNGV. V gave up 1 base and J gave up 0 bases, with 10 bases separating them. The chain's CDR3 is CASSLVAGSSYEQYF. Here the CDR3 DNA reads TGTGCCAGCAGCTTAGTCGCGGGGAGCTCCTACGAGCAGTACTTC.

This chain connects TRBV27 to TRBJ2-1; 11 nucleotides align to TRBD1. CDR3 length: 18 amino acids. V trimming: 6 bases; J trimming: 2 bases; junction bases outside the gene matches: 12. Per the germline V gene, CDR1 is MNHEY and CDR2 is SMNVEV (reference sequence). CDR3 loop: CASRPGQGVMATYNEQFF. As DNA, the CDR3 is TGTGCCAGCAGGCCGGGACAGGGGGTTATGGCAACCTACAATGAGCAGTTCTTC.

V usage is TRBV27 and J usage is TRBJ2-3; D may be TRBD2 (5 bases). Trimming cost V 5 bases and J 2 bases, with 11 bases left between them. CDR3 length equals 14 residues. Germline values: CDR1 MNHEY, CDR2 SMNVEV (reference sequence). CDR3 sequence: CASSQTKSTDTQYF. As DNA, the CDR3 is TGTGCCAGCAGTCAGACTAAATCCACAGATACGCAGTATTTT.

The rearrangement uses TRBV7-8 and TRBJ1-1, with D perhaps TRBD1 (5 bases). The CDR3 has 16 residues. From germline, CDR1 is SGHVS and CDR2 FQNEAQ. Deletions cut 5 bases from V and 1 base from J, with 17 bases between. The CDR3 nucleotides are TGTGCCAGCAGCAAAAGAAGGGGATTGACGAACACTGAAGCTTTCTTT. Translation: CASSKRRGLTNTEAFF.

In nucleotides, the CDR3 is TGTGCCAGCAGTTACCCCCTCTATGGCTACACCTTC. Amino acid sequence: CASSYPLYGYTF. The genes are TRBV6-5 and TRBJ1-2; D unclear. CDR3 length: 12 residues. Germline CDR1 reads MNHEY; CDR2 reads SVGAGI. V lost 2 bases and J lost 4, with 5 bases in between.

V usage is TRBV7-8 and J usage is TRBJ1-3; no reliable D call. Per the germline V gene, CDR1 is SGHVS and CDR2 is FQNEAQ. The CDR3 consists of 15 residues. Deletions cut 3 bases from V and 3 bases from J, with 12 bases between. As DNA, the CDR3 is TGTGCCAGCAGCTTGCAGGCCGCAGGTGGAAACACCATATATTTT. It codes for CASSLQAAGGNTIYF.

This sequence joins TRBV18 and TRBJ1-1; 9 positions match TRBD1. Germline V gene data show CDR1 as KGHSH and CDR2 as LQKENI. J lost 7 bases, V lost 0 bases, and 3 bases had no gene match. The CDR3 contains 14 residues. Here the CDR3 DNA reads TGTGCCAGCTCACCACCGGGACAGGGCGGTGAAGCTTTCTTT. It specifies CASSPPGQGGEAFF.

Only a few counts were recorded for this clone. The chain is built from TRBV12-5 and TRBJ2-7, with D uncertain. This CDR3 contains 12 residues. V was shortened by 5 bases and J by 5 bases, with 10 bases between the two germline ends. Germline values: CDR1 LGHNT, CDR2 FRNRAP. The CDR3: CASGPGVHEQYF. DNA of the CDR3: TGTGCTAGTGGTCCCGGAGTCCACGAGCAGTACTTC.

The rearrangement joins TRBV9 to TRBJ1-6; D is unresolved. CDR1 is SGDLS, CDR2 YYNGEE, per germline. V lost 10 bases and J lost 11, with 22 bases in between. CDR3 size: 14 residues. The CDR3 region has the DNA TGTGCCTCCCAGAAGGGAGGAGTCGGAGCACCCCTCCACTTT. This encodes CASQKGGVGAPLHF.

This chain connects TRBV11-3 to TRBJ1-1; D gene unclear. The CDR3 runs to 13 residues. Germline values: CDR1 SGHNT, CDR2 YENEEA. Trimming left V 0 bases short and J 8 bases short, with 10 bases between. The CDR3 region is CASSLESVREAFF. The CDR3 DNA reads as TGTGCCAGCAGCTTAGAGTCGGTCAGGGAAGCTTTCTTT.

CDR3 DNA sequence: TGTGCCAGCAGCCGGACAGGCTATGGCTACACCTTC. This encodes CASSRTGYGYTF. This chain uses TRBV7-9 with TRBJ1-2, with 7 nucleotides matching TRBD1. This CDR3 is built from 12 residues. V was pared by 5 bases and J by 4 bases, with 1 base of the junction left unmatched. Germline CDR1 reads SEHNR; CDR2 reads FQNEAQ (reference sequence). The full variable domain, in which reference TRBV7-9 and TRBJ1-2 provide the parts outside the CDR3, is DTGVSQNPRHKITKRGQNVTFRCDPISEHNRLYWYRQTLGQGPEFLTYFQNEAQLEKSRLLSDRFSAERPKGSFSTLEIQRTEQGDSAMYLCASSRTGYGYTFGSGTRLTVV.

CDR3 DNA: TGTGCCAGCTCACCAACGGGGACAGGGATCCCAGATACGCAGTATTTT. It codes for CASSPTGTGIPDTQYF. The chain combines TRBV18 with TRBJ2-3, with 9 positions matching TRBD1. The CDR3 spans 16 residues. Germline V gene data show CDR1 as KGHSH and CDR2 as LQKENI. The J segment lost 4 bases and the V segment lost 2 bases, leaving 7 bases of the junction unmatched.

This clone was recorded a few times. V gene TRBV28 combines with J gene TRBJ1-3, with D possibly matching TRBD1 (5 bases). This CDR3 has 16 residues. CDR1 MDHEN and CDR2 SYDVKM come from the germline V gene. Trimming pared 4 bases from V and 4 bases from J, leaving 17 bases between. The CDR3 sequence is CASSSNQGARGNTIYF. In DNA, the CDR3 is TGTGCCAGCAGTTCCAACCAGGGTGCTCGAGGAAACACCATATATTTT.

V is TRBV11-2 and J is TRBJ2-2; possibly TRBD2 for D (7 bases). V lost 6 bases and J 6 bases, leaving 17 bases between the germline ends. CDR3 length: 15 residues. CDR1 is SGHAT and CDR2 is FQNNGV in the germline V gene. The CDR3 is CASSKGEGLSGELFF. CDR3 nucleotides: TGTGCCAGCAGTAAGGGGGAGGGCCTTTCCGGGGAGCTGTTTTTT.

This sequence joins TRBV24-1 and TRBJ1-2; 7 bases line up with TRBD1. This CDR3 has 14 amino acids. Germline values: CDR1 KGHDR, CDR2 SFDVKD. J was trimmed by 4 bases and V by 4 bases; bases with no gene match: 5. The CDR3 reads CATSDGQDSYGYTF. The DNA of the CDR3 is TGTGCCACCAGTGACGGACAGGACAGCTATGGCTACACCTTC.

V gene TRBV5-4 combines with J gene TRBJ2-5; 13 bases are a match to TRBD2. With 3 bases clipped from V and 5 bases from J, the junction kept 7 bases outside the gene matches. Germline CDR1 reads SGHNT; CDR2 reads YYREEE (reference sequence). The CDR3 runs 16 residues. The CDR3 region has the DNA TGTGCCAGCAGCTCCCTCGGACTAGCGGGAGTGGAGACCCAGTACTTC. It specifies CASSSLGLAGVETQYF.

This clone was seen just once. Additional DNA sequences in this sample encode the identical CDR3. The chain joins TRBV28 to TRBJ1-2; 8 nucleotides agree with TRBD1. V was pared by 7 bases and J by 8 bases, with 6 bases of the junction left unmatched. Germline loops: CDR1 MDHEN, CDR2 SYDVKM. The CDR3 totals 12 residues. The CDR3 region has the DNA TGTGCCAGCACCTGGTCAGGGGGCGGCTACACCTTC. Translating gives CASTWSGGGYTF.

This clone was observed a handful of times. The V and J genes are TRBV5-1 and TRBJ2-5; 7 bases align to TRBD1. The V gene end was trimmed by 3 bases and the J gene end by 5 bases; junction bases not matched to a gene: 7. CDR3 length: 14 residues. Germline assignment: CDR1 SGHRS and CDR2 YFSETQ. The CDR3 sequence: CASSWGDREETQYF. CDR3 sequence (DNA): TGCGCCAGCAGCTGGGGCGACAGGGAGGAGACCCAGTACTTC.